A single sample gave rise to the 3 T cell receptor beta chains below, sequenced in a study of regulatory T cells in long-lasting Graves disease. To make TCR beta libraries, researchers used iRepertoire HTBI primers and Arm-PCR of CDR3 regions. MiXCR, applied by TCRdb to the multiplex PCR reads, yields one record per CDR3 protein. The sample lists around 400,000 distinct CDR3 sequences, approximately 23% seen once, with around 30% in the top ten. Time point: persistent/refractory GD, antithyroid drugs over 5 years with positive TRAb. Preparation of the TCR library used RNA extracted from PBMCs. The starting material was peripheral blood mononuclear cells (PBMCs), obtained when the disease was refractory, from a patient treated with antithyroid drugs. All receptors derive from a middle-aged woman with Graves disease.

This clonotype has only a few counts. V usage is TRBV9 and J usage is TRBJ1-4; D is undetermined. The CDR3 extends over 17 amino acids. In germline, CDR1 is SGDLS, CDR2 YYNGEE. Trimming left V 0 bases short and J 0 bases short, with 12 bases between. CDR3 coding DNA: TGTGCCAGCAGCGTAGCGGTCGGACGAGCAACTAATGAAAAACTGTTTTTT. This codes for CASSVAVGRATNEKLFF.

This clonotype appeared a few times. This rearrangement joins TRBV7-2 to TRBJ1-6, with unresolved D. The germline V gene encodes CDR1 SGHTA and CDR2 FQGNSA. This CDR3 region has 16 residues. V dropped 2 bases and J dropped 7 bases, with 15 bases sitting between them. The CDR3 sequence: CASSLYRVVGNSPLHF. CDR3 DNA: TGTGCCAGCAGCTTATATCGGGTTGTGGGGAATTCACCCCTCCACTTT.

This clonotype occurred many times. The chain links TRBV27 to TRBJ1-6; D not resolved. V was clipped by 4 bases and J by 6 bases, with 19 bases between them. Germline-derived CDR1 and CDR2 are MNHEY and SMNVEV (reference sequence). The CDR3 totals 17 residues. The CDR3 loop reads CASSYRDSGTFNSPLHF. Here the CDR3 DNA reads TGTGCCAGCAGTTATCGGGATTCTGGAACGTTTAATTCACCCCTCCACTTT.